This T cell receptor (beta chain) was profiled in a study of blood T cells in healthy people across ages. Study results and limitations: Strong correlation was found linking TCR beta diversity to naive T cell percentage.

In this sample, this clonotype turned up a few times. Its antigen is unidentified. A sample-barcoded 5' primer and a J-beta primer mix were used in a second PCR of roughly 7 to 12 cycles. TCRdb analysed the 5' RACE reads with MiXCR anew, one entry per CDR3 protein. The sample has 1,300,000 or so distinct CDR3 sequences; almost 60% are singletons. Trimming took 1 base from V and 7 from J, leaving 11 bases between them. The CDR3 has 14 amino acids. Donors each provided ten milliliters of peripheral blood. Sequencing was carried out using blood. The rearrangement uses TRBV12-3 or TRBV12-4 and TRBJ2-4; unclear D gene. The clonotype originates from a man younger than 35 in good health. The CDR3 here is CASSLGYSSNIQYF. CDR3 nucleotides: TGTGCCAGCAGTTTAGGATACAGTTCCAACATTCAGTACTTC.